These T cell receptor beta chains were read from a single sample in a study of cytomegalovirus exposure and HLA in healthy donors. Measured with immunoSEQ multiplex PCR; TCRdb has only the in-frame clones, and not every one. The data show roughly 190,000 clones, around 80% seen once. The sample taken for sequencing was PBMCs. Receptors were obtained from a woman in her 50s in good health and CMV-seronegative. Each CDR3 is given with its conserved first and last residue. Fields, in order: CDR3 DNA, CDR3 protein, D gene, V gene, J gene, clone size. A D gene is named only where the DNA matches it firmly. Rows may omit the clone size; those that give it use once, few, many or a size class.

TGTGCCAGCAGTTCCGCCAATGCTCGGAATCAGCCCCAGCATTTT	CASSSANARNQPQHF	-	TRBV6-6	TRBJ1-5	-
TGTGCCACCGCCGGACAGGCGGTGGATGAGCAGTTCTTC	CATAGQAVDEQFF	TRBD1	TRBV19	TRBJ2-1	-
TGTGCCAGCAGTCTGGACAGGGAGAACACAGATACGCAGTATTTT	CASSLDRENTDTQYF	TRBD1	TRBV28	TRBJ2-3	-
TGTGCCAGCAGGGCGGCCCCTAATGAAAAACTGTTTTTT	CASRAAPNEKLFF	-	TRBV2	TRBJ1-4	-
TGTGCCAGCAGTACGGGACAGGGGACCACAGATACGCAGTATTTT	CASSTGQGTTDTQYF	TRBD1	TRBV2	TRBJ2-3	-
TGCGCCAGCAGCAGGACTAGCGGGAGTTTCGAGCAGTACTTC	CASSRTSGSFEQYF	TRBD2	TRBV5-1	TRBJ2-7	-
TGTGCTAGTGGTTTGGGGCTGGGACTAGCGGCCGGGGAGCTGTTTTTT	CASGLGLGLAAGELFF	TRBD2	TRBV12-5	TRBJ2-2	-
TGTGCCAGAGGACTAGCGGGATACAATGAGCAGTTCTTC	CARGLAGYNEQFF	TRBD2	TRBV2	TRBJ2-1	-
TGTGCCACACGAGAGGGACAGGGGGTACCCTACGAGCAGTACTTC	CATREGQGVPYEQYF	TRBD1	TRBV10-3	TRBJ2-7	-
TGTGCCAGCTCACCCCCCAATCCGGGACAGGTTAATGAAAAACTGTTTTTT	CASSPPNPGQVNEKLFF	TRBD1	TRBV18	TRBJ1-4	once
TGTGCCAGTATCAAGACAAGGAACACCGGGGAGCTGTTTTTT	CASIKTRNTGELFF	-	TRBV19	TRBJ2-2	-
TGTTCCAGCAGCCCGGACAGGGAGACTGAAGCTTTCTTT	CSSSPDRETEAFF	TRBD1	TRBV7-9	TRBJ1-1	-
TGTGCCAGCTCACCACAGGGAGGAGATAATTCACCCCTCCACTTT	CASSPQGGDNSPLHF	-	TRBV18	TRBJ1-6	-
TGTGCCACCAGCAGAGGCCCCCAGGGCAGATATTCTGGGGCCAACGTCCTGACTTTC	CATSRGPQGRYSGANVLTF	-	TRBV15	TRBJ2-6	-
TGTGCCAGCAGCTCCGCCGGCAGGGGCGAGCAGTACTTC	CASSSAGRGEQYF	-	TRBV5-1	TRBJ2-7	-
TGTGCCTGGAGTAAACAGCTCTATAATTCACCCCTCCACTTT	CAWSKQLYNSPLHF	-	TRBV30	TRBJ1-6	few
TGTGCCAGCAGTTCCCAGACAGGGACGAACACTGAAGCTTTCTTT	CASSSQTGTNTEAFF	TRBD1	TRBV6-5	TRBJ1-1	-
TGTGCCAGCAGCTCTACAAGACTAACAGATACGCAGTATTTT	CASSSTRLTDTQYF	-	TRBV7-2	TRBJ2-3	-
TGCGCCAGCAGTAGACAGGCCGGACCCTACGAGCAGTACTTC	CASSRQAGPYEQYF	-	TRBV5-1	TRBJ2-7	-
TGTGCCAGCAGCATTACTGGGAGCTCCTACAATGAGCAGTTCTTC	CASSITGSSYNEQFF	-	TRBV7-9	TRBJ2-1	-
TGTGCCAGCAGTCCCCTGCCGCAGCGGGGGGGTCATCTGGGTGTTACGCAGTATTTT	CASSPLPQRGGHLGVTQYF	TRBD2	TRBV7-9	TRBJ2-3	-
TGTGCCAGTAGTAAAAGGGGAGAGACCCAGTACTTC	CASSKRGETQYF	-	TRBV19	TRBJ2-5	once
TGTGCCAGCTATTTGAACACTGAAGCTTTCTTT	CASYLNTEAFF	-	TRBV28	TRBJ1-1	-
TGCAGTGCCAATTTAGTCTACGAGCAGTACTTC	CSANLVYEQYF	-	TRBV20-1	TRBJ2-7	-